Each of the 3 T cell receptor beta chains below was sequenced from the same sample in a study of CD8 T cells in Susac syndrome. RNA amounts of roughly 0.5 to 1 ug underwent reverse transcription with random hexamers. TCRdb re-derived calls from the immunoSEQ multiplex PCR reads in MiXCR, one entry per CDR3 protein. In the table there are about 210,000 distinct CDR3 sequences, 85% to 95% of which are singletons. Source material: CD4+ T cells from PBMCs. These receptors all come from a human donor with multiple sclerosis.

The chain couples TRBV29-1 to TRBJ2-1; tentatively, D is TRBD2 (6 bases). CDR1 is SQVTM, CDR2 ANQGSEA, per germline. Trimming pared 6 bases from V and 2 bases from J, leaving 8 bases between. This CDR3 is 12 amino acids long. CDR3 bases: TGCAGCGTGCGCGGGACCTACAATGAGCAGTTCTTC. This sequence encodes CSVRGTYNEQFF.

The chain is built from TRBV15 and TRBJ2-5, with 15 bases that match TRBD2. V shed 6 bases, J shed 0 bases, and the junction held 5 bases outside the gene matches. CDR1 and CDR2 from the germline V gene are LNHNV and YYDKDF (reference sequence). The CDR3 length is 17 residues. CDR3 sequence: CATRTGTSGGYQETQYF. The CDR3 DNA is TGTGCCACCAGAACTGGGACTAGCGGGGGGTACCAAGAGACCCAGTACTTC.

CDR3 nucleotides: TGTGCCTGGGGGAGGCTAGCGGTGTACAATGAGCAGTTCTTC. This codes for CAWGRLAVYNEQFF. This chain joins TRBV30 and TRBJ2-1; 7 bases are a match to TRBD2. The CDR3 is 14 amino acids. V was pared by 5 bases and J by 4 bases, with 8 bases of the junction left unmatched. The germline CDR1 and CDR2 sequences are GTSNPN and SVGIG (reference sequence).